This is a list of T cell receptor beta chains from one sample in a study of blood T cell repertoires in COVID-19. The table came from immunoSEQ multiplex PCR; TCRdb's copy has only in-frame clones and leaves some out. The sample includes hundreds of thousands of clones, under 90% of them seen just once. The specimen sequenced was peripheral blood. These receptors were collected from a man aged 25 to 40 with active or convalescent COVID-19. CDR3s include the opening cysteine and the closing phenylalanine or tryptophan. D genes are given only for firm matches. Clone size, where shown, is once, few, many, or a class for clones that have expanded.

DNA: TGTGCCAGCAGCTTGGGAGGACAGGGGTACGAGCAGTACTTC; CDR3: CASSLGGQGYEQYF; D: TRBD1; V: TRBV5-6; J: TRBJ2-7; size: once
DNA: TGTGCCAGTTCTCTCAGCTCCTACAATGAGCAGTTCTTC; CDR3: CASSLSSYNEQFF; D: NA; V: TRBV27; J: TRBJ2-1; size: few
DNA: TGTGCCAGCAGCCAGAGTGCTAGCGGGGGGTTAGAGCAGTTCTTC; CDR3: CASSQSASGGLEQFF; D: TRBD2; V: TRBV3-1/TRBV3-2; J: TRBJ2-1; size: few
DNA: TGTGCCAGCAGCTCTCCCGGGATGATTTATAATTCACCCCTCCACTTT; CDR3: CASSSPGMIYNSPLHF; D: NA; V: TRBV11-2; J: TRBJ1-6; size: NA
DNA: TGTGCCAGCAGCCCCGTGGTCACGGGGGAGCAGTACTTC; CDR3: CASSPVVTGEQYF; D: NA; V: TRBV6-5; J: TRBJ2-7; size: NA
DNA: TGTGCCAGCAGCCCCCTGGGCGGACAGGGGGCGGGGGGTAATGAAAAACTGTTTTTT; CDR3: CASSPLGGQGAGGNEKLFF; D: NA; V: TRBV21-1; J: TRBJ1-4; size: NA
DNA: TGTGCCAGCAGCTCCGGGACAGGGGTTCCCGAGCAGTACTTC; CDR3: CASSSGTGVPEQYF; D: TRBD1; V: TRBV7-9; J: TRBJ2-7; size: NA
DNA: TGTGCCACCAGTGATTTGACTAGCGGGAGGTCCGACAATGAGCAGTTCTTC; CDR3: CATSDLTSGRSDNEQFF; D: TRBD2; V: TRBV24-1; J: TRBJ2-1; size: NA
DNA: TGTGCCAGCAGCTTGGCAGGGGTGAACACCGGGGAGCTGTTTTTT; CDR3: CASSLAGVNTGELFF; D: NA; V: TRBV5-4; J: TRBJ2-2; size: NA
DNA: TGTGCCAGCAGCTTGTCGCGGAACACTGAAGCTTTCTTT; CDR3: CASSLSRNTEAFF; D: NA; V: TRBV5-4; J: TRBJ1-1; size: NA
DNA: TGTGCCAGCAGCTTAAACCCTAGCGGGTATAGCTCCTACAATGAGCAGTTCTTC; CDR3: CASSLNPSGYSSYNEQFF; D: TRBD2; V: TRBV11-2; J: TRBJ2-1; size: NA
DNA: TGTGCCAGCAGTTACCAGACAGGGATACACTATGGCTACACCTTC; CDR3: CASSYQTGIHYGYTF; D: TRBD1; V: TRBV6-5; J: TRBJ1-2; size: NA
DNA: TGTGCCAGCAGCTTAGTACCACACTACAATGAGCAGTTCTTC; CDR3: CASSLVPHYNEQFF; D: NA; V: TRBV7-8; J: TRBJ2-1; size: NA
DNA: TGTGCCAGCAGCTTGGCCGTCAGGAGGGACACTGAAGCTTTCTTT; CDR3: CASSLAVRRDTEAFF; D: NA; V: TRBV5-5; J: TRBJ1-1; size: NA
DNA: TGTGCCACCAGCAGAGATCAAGCTTACGAGCAGTACTTC; CDR3: CATSRDQAYEQYF; D: NA; V: TRBV15; J: TRBJ2-7; size: once
DNA: TGTGCCAGCTCACCAGGGGGCGGTTTTGAAGCTTTCTTT; CDR3: CASSPGGGFEAFF; D: NA; V: TRBV18; J: TRBJ1-1; size: NA
DNA: TGTGCCAGCAGCTTTGTCCCCGGGGGGCGCAGGCATGAGCAGTTCTTC; CDR3: CASSFVPGGRRHEQFF; D: NA; V: TRBV11-1; J: TRBJ2-1; size: NA
DNA: TGCAGCGTCCGAGGGGGGGGTGAAGCTTTCTTT; CDR3: CSVRGGGEAFF; D: NA; V: TRBV20-1; J: TRBJ1-1; size: NA
DNA: TGTGCCAGCTACACACAGGGGGGTGCCAACGTCCTGACTTTC; CDR3: CASYTQGGANVLTF; D: TRBD1; V: TRBV28; J: TRBJ2-6; size: NA
DNA: TGTGCCAGCAGCTTTTCCGGGACAGGCTATAACTATGGCTACACCTTC; CDR3: CASSFSGTGYNYGYTF; D: TRBD1; V: TRBV7-2; J: TRBJ1-2; size: NA
DNA: TGTGCCAGCAGTTCCTCCGGGCTAGCGGTCCAAGAGACCCAGTACTTC; CDR3: CASSSSGLAVQETQYF; D: TRBD2; V: TRBV6-5; J: TRBJ2-5; size: NA
DNA: TGTGCCAGCAAAATTGGACAGGAATCCGAGCAGTACTTC; CDR3: CASKIGQESEQYF; D: TRBD1; V: TRBV12-3/TRBV12-4; J: TRBJ2-7; size: few
DNA: TGTGCCAGCAGCACCCTGGGGCAGGGGAGGGATCAGCCCCAGCATTTT; CDR3: CASSTLGQGRDQPQHF; D: NA; V: TRBV11-2; J: TRBJ1-5; size: once
DNA: TGTGCCAGCAGTTACGGTGGGACAGCCCATGAAAAACTGTTTTTT; CDR3: CASSYGGTAHEKLFF; D: TRBD1; V: TRBV6-5; J: TRBJ1-4; size: NA
DNA: TGTGCCAGCAGCCGAGGGGGAGGGGGCTCCTACGAGCAGTACTTC; CDR3: CASSRGGGGSYEQYF; D: NA; V: TRBV9; J: TRBJ2-7; size: NA
DNA: TGCGCCACAGGACTGAATCAAGAGACCCAGTACTTC; CDR3: CATGLNQETQYF; D: NA; V: TRBV5-1; J: TRBJ2-5; size: NA
DNA: TGTGCCAGCAGCCAAGAGCAGTACACTGAAGCTTTCTTT; CDR3: CASSQEQYTEAFF; D: NA; V: TRBV3-1/TRBV3-2; J: TRBJ1-1; size: NA
DNA: TGTGCCAGCAGTTACTCTGGCGGGAGGGCCGAGCAGTACTTC; CDR3: CASSYSGGRAEQYF; D: TRBD2; V: TRBV6-5; J: TRBJ2-7; size: NA
DNA: TGTGCCAGCAGCCAGGGGGCGAACACTGAAGCTTTCTTT; CDR3: CASSQGANTEAFF; D: TRBD1; V: TRBV7-3; J: TRBJ1-1; size: many
DNA: TGTGCCAGCCGGGGGGGGAACACCGGGGAGCTGTTTTTT; CDR3: CASRGGNTGELFF; D: TRBD2; V: TRBV9; J: TRBJ2-2; size: NA
DNA: TGTGCCAGCAGCCCTGGGGCGGGGAATAGAGAGACCCAGTACTTC; CDR3: CASSPGAGNRETQYF; D: NA; V: TRBV11-2; J: TRBJ2-5; size: NA
DNA: TGCAGTGCTAGAGGGGGGGTCGAGCAGTACTTC; CDR3: CSARGGVEQYF; D: NA; V: TRBV20-1; J: TRBJ2-7; size: NA
DNA: TGTGCCAGTAGTATAAAGGGGGGGCAAGAGACCCAGTACTTC; CDR3: CASSIKGGQETQYF; D: NA; V: TRBV19; J: TRBJ2-5; size: NA
DNA: TGTGCCAGCAGTGCAGGACAGGGGACCGGGGCCAACGTCCTGACTTTC; CDR3: CASSAGQGTGANVLTF; D: TRBD1; V: TRBV4-2; J: TRBJ2-6; size: NA
DNA: TGCGCCAGCAGCCAAGAGGTACGGGGCTCCTACGAGCAGTACTTC; CDR3: CASSQEVRGSYEQYF; D: NA; V: TRBV4-3; J: TRBJ2-7; size: NA
DNA: TGTGCCAGCAGCTTAGCCGGGCTAGGCGGGAATGAGCAGTTCTTC; CDR3: CASSLAGLGGNEQFF; D: NA; V: TRBV7-2; J: TRBJ2-1; size: NA
DNA: TGTGCCAGCAGCCGCAGGGAGACTAGCGGGGCTTACGAGCAGTACTTC; CDR3: CASSRRETSGAYEQYF; D: TRBD2; V: TRBV4-2; J: TRBJ2-7; size: NA
DNA: TGTGCCAGCAGCCCAAGGGGACTAGAACAAGAGACCCAGTACTTC; CDR3: CASSPRGLEQETQYF; D: TRBD2; V: TRBV7-3; J: TRBJ2-5; size: NA
DNA: TGTGCCAGCTACAGGAACACTGAAGCTTTCTTT; CDR3: CASYRNTEAFF; D: NA; V: TRBV6-5; J: TRBJ1-1; size: NA
DNA: TGCGCCAGCAGCTTGGTGGGACAGGGGCGAGTCGACACAGATACGCAGTATTTT; CDR3: CASSLVGQGRVDTDTQYF; D: TRBD1; V: TRBV5-1; J: TRBJ2-3; size: NA
DNA: TGCGCCAGCAGCTTGAACAGGGACGAGCAGTACTTC; CDR3: CASSLNRDEQYF; D: NA; V: TRBV5-1; J: TRBJ2-7; size: NA
DNA: TGCGCCAGCAGCTTTAGCGGCGACTCCTACGAGCAGTACTTC; CDR3: CASSFSGDSYEQYF; D: NA; V: TRBV5-1; J: TRBJ2-7; size: NA
DNA: TGTGCCAGTTCCGACTACGGGAACTACGAGCAGTACTTC; CDR3: CASSDYGNYEQYF; D: NA; V: TRBV6-5; J: TRBJ2-7; size: NA
DNA: TGTGCCAGCAGTTACGCGGGAGAGGTCTACGAGCAGTACTTC; CDR3: CASSYAGEVYEQYF; D: TRBD2; V: TRBV27; J: TRBJ2-7; size: NA